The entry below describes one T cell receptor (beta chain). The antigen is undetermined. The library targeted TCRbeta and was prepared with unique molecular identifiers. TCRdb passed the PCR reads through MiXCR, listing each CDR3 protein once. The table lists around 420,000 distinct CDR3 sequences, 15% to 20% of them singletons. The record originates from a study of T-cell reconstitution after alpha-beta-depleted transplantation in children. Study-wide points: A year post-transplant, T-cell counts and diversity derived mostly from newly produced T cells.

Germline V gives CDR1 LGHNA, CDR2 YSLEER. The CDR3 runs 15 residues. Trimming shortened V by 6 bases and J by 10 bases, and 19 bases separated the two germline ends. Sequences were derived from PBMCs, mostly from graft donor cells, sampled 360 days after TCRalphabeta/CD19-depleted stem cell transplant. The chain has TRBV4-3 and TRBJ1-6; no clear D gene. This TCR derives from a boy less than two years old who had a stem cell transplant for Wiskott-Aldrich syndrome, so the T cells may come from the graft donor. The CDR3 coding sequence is TGCGCCAGCAGTAAAGAGACACGGCTTAAATCACCCCTCCACTTT. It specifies CASSKETRLKSPLHF.